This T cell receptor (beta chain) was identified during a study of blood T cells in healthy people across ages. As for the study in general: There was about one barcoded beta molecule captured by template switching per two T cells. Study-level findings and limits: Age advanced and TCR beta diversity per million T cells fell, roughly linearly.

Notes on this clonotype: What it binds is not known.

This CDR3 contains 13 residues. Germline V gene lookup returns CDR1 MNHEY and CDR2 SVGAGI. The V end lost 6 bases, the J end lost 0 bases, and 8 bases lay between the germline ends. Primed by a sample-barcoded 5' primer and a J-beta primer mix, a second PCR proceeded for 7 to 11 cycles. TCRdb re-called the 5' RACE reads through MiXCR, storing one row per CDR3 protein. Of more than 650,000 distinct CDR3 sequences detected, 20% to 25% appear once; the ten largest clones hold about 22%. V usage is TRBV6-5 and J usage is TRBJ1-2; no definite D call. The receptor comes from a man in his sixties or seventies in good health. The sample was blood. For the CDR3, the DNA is TGTGCCAGCAGCCGGGATGCTAACTATGGCTACACCTTC. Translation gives CASSRDANYGYTF.